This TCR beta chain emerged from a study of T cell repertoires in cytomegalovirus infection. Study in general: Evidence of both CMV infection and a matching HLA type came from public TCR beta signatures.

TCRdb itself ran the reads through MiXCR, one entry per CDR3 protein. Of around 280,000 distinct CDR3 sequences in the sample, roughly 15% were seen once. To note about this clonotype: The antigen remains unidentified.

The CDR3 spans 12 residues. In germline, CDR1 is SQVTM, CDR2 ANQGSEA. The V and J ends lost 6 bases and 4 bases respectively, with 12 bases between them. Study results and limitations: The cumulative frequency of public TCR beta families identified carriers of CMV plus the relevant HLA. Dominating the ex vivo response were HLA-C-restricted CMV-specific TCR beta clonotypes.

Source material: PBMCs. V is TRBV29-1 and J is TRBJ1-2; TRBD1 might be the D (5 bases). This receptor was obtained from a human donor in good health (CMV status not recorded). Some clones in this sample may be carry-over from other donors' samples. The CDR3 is CSVLAGGYGYTF. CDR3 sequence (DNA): TGCAGCGTCCTTGCCGGGGGCTATGGCTACACCTTC.